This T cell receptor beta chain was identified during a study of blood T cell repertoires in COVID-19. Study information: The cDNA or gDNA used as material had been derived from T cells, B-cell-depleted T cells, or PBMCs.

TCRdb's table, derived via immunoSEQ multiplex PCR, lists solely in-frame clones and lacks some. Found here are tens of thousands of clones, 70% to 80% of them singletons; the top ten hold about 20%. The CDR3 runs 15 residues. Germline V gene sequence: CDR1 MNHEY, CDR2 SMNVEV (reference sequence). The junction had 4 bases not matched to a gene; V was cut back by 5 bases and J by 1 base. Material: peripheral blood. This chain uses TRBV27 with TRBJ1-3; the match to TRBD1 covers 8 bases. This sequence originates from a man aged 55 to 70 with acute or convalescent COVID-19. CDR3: CASSINRGSGNTIYF. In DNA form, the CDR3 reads TGTGCCAGCAGTATAAACAGGGGGTCTGGAAACACCATATATTTT.